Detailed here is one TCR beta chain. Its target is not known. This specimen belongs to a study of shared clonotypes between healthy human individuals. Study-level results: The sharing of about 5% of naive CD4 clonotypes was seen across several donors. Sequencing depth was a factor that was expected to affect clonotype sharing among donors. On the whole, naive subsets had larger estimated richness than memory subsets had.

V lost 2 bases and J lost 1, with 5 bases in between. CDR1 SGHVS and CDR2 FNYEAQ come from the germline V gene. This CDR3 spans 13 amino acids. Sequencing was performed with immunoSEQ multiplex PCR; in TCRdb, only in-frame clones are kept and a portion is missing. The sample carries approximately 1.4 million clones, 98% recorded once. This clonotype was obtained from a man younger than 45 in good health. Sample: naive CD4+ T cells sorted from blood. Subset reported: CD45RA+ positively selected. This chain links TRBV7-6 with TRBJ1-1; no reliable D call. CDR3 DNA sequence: TGTGCCAGCAGCTTATCAGCGAACACTGAAGCTTTCTTT. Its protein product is CASSLSANTEAFF.